The T cell receptor (beta chain) under discussion was sequenced for a study of CD8+ T cells in alopecia areata. In the study overall: Treated patients were given oral tofacitinib, which was dosed at 5 to 10 mg twice daily.

The study, taken as a whole, reports: Higher clonality and more expanded CD8+ clones appeared in lesional than normal scalp.

Peripheral blood and lesional scalp punch biopsies came from alopecia areata patients. There are 16 residues in the CDR3. The ends lost 4 bases at V and 1 base at J; junction bases unmatched: 3. CDR1 and CDR2 from the germline V gene are MNHNY and SVGAGI (reference sequence). Following extraction, RNA underwent reverse transcription to cDNA, which served as the sequencing template. The assay was immunoSEQ multiplex PCR, and TCRdb's table has in-frame clones only and misses some. The sample contains 100,000 to 150,000 clones, 35% to 40% of which appear only once. On this clone itself: Its matching antigen is unknown.

Source material: CD4+ T cells sorted from blood. The rearrangement joins TRBV6-6 to TRBJ2-3, with TRBD2 matching over 12 bases. This TCR came from a human donor with alopecia areata. The CDR3 bases are TGTGCCAGCAGTTTCGGACTAGCGGGGCGCACAGATACGCAGTATTTT. This codes for CASSFGLAGRTDTQYF.